These 3 T cell receptor beta chains originate from one sample sequenced in a study of blood T cells in healthy people across ages. A second PCR of 7 to 11 cycles used a sample-barcoded 5' primer and a J-beta primer mix. TCRdb re-derived calls from the 5' RACE reads in MiXCR, one entry per CDR3 protein. Of 1.5 million to 2 million distinct CDR3 sequences listed, roughly 27% are singletons. Sample: blood. The source of these receptors is a woman in her twenties or thirties in good health.

This chain uses TRBV27 with TRBJ2-3, with 12 bases lining up with TRBD2. This CDR3 region has 16 residues. Trimming cost V 5 bases and J 2 bases; bases outside gene matches: 5. CDR1 is MNHEY, CDR2 SMNVEV, per germline (reference sequence). CDR3 loop: CASSPRLAGDTDTQYF. The CDR3 DNA sequence: TGTGCCAGCAGTCCTCGACTAGCGGGGGACACAGATACGCAGTATTTT.

The sample holds a few counts of this clonotype. The V call is TRBV5-4, the J call TRBJ2-1, with D perhaps matching TRBD2 (5 bases). CDR1 and CDR2 from the germline V gene are SGHNT and YYREEE (reference sequence). Trimming pared 1 base from V and 8 bases from J, leaving 13 bases between. This CDR3 has 14 residues. CDR3 bases: TGTGCCAGCAGCTTGCGGGCGGGTGGGGATGAGCAGTTCTTC. Protein sequence: CASSLRAGGDEQFF. The variable domain in full, with the rest retrieved from reference TRBV5-4 and TRBJ2-1, is ETGVTQSPTHLIKTRGQQVTLRCSSQSGHNTVSWYQQALGQGPQFIFQYYREEENGRGNFPPRFSGLQFPNYSSELNVNALELDDSALYLCASSLRAGGDEQFFGPGTRLTVL.

A note on this clonotype: This likely comes from a read error, as the CDR3 has no conserved phenylalanine or tryptophan at its end. The CDR3 protein is CAIGATRQGTQYC. The CDR3 DNA reads TGTGCCATCGGGGCGACGAGACAAGGTACGCAGTATTGT. The rearrangement joins TRBV10-3 to TRBJ2-3, with a possible D match to TRBD1 (5 bases). V lost 8 bases and J lost 8, with 17 bases in between. The CDR3 loop spans 13 amino acids. From germline, CDR1 is ENHRY and CDR2 SYGVKD.